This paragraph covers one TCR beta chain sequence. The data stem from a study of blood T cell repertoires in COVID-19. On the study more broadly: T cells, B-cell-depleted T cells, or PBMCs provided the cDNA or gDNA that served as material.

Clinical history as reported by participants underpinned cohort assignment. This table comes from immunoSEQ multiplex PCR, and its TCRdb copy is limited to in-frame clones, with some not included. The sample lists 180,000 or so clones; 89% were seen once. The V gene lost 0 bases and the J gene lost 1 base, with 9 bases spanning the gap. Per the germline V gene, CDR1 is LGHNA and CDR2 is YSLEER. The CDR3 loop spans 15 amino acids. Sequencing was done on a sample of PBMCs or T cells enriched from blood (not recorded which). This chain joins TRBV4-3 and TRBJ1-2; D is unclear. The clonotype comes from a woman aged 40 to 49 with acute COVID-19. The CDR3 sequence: CASSQEQQFNYGYTF. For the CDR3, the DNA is TGCGCCAGCAGCCAAGAACAACAATTTAACTATGGCTACACCTTC.